This T cell receptor beta chain was recorded in a study of human T cells and chemical hapten exposure. This clonotype was counted at least ten times. TCRdb re-analysed the RACE reads in MiXCR, keeping a single row per CDR3 protein. This table holds fewer than 200,000 distinct CDR3 sequences, approximately 20% found once. Trimming stripped 0 bases from V and 4 bases from J, with 9 bases between. CDR3 size: 14 residues. Germline assignment: CDR1 SQVTM and CDR2 ANQGSEA. Time point reported: patch test 1, 2 weeks after DPC sensitization. The treatment is: therapeutic diphenylcyclopropenone sensitization with weekly scalp DPC. Blood sampling occurred before each patch-test application.

J is TRBJ2-2 and V is TRBV29-1; D gene ambiguous. This specimen was whole blood, taken in connection with sensitization to the hapten diphenylcyclopropenone (DPC). This sequence originates from a woman in her 50s with alopecia areata. Some clones in this sample may be carry-over from other donors' samples. The CDR3 loop reads CSVEDPEATGELFF. As DNA, the CDR3 is TGCAGCGTTGAAGATCCAGAGGCCACCGGGGAGCTGTTTTTT.